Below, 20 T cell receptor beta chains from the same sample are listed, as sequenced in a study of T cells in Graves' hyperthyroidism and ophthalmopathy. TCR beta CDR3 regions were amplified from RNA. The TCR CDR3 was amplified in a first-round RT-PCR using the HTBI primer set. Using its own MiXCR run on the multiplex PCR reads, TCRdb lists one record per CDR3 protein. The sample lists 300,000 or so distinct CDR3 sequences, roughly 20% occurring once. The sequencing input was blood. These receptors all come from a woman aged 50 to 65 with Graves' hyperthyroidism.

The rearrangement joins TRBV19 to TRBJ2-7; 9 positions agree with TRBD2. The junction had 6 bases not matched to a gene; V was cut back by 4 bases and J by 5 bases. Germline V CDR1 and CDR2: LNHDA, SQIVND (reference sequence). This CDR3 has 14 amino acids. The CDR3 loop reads CASSTGTSINEQYF. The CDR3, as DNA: TGTGCCAGTAGTACTGGGACTAGCATCAACGAGCAGTACTTC.

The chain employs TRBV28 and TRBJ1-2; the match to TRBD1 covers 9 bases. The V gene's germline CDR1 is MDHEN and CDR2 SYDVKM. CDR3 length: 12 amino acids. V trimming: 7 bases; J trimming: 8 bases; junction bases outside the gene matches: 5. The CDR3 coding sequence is TGTGCCAGCAAACAGGGGGCGCAAGGCTACACCTTC. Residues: CASKQGAQGYTF.

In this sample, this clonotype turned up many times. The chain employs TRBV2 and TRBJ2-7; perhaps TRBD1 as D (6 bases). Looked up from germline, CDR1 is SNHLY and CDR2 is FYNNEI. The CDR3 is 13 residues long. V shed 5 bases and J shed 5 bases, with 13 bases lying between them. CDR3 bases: TGTGCCAGCAGTTACAGGGTCGGGAACGAGCAGTACGTC. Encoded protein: CASSYRVGNEQYV.

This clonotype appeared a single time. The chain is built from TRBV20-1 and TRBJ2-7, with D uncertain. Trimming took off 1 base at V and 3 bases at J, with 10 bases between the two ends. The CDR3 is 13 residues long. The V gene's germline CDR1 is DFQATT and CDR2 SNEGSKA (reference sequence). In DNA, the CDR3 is TGCAGTGCTAGAGGCGCTAGTTTCTACGAGCAGTACTTC. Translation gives CSARGASFYEQYF.

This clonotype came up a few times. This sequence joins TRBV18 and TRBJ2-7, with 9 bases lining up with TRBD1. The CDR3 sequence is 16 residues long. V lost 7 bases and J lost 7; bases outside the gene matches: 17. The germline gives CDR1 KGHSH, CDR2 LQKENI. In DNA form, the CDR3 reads TGTGCCAGCTTCACGGGCAGGACAGGGGTTTTTTGGGAGCAGTACGTC. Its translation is CASFTGRTGVFWEQYV.

CDR3 residues: CASSTTYKGNSNYGYTF. The CDR3 DNA reads as TGTGCCAGTAGTACTACCTATAAGGGAAACTCTAACTATGGCTACACCTTC. The chain links TRBV19 to TRBJ1-2; no clear D gene. V dropped 4 bases and J dropped 0 bases, with 18 bases sitting between them. CDR3 length: 17 residues. Germline assignment: CDR1 LNHDA and CDR2 SQIVND (reference sequence).

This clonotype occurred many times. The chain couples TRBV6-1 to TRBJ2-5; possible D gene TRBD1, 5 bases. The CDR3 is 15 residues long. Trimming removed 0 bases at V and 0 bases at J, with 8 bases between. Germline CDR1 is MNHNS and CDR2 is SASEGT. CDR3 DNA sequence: TGTGCCAGCAGTGAAGCGCTAGGGGACCAAGAGACCCAGTACTTC. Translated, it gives CASSEALGDQETQYF.

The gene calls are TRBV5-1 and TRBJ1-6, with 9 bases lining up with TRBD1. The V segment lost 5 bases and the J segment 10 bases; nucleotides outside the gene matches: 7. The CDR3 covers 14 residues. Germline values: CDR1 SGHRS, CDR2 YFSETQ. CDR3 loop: CASSPGQGRSPLHF. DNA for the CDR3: TGCGCCAGCAGTCCGGGACAGGGACGGTCACCCCTCCACTTT.

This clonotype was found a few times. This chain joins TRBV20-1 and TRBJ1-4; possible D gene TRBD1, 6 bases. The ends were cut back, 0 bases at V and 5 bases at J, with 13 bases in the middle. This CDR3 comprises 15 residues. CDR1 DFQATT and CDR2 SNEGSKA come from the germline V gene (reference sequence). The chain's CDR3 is CSAREGDIGNEKLFF. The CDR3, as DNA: TGCAGTGCTAGAGAAGGGGACATAGGAAATGAAAAACTGTTTTTT.

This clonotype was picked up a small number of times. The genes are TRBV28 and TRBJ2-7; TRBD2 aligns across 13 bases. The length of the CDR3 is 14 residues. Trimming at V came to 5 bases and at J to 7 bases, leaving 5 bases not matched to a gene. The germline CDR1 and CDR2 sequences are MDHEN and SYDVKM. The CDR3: CASSTGLAGDEQYF. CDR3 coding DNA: TGTGCCAGCAGTACTGGACTAGCGGGAGATGAGCAGTACTTC.

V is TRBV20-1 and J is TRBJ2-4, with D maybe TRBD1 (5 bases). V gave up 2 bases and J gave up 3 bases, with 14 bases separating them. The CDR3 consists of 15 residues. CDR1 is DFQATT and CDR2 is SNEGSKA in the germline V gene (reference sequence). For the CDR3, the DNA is TGCAGTGCTAGAAAGGGGAAAGACGGCAAAAACATTCAGTACTTC. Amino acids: CSARKGKDGKNIQYF.

The CDR3 coding sequence is TGTGCCAGCAGCAATAGCGGGGAAGATGAGCAGTTCTTC. This codes for CASSNSGEDEQFF. The rearrangement joins TRBV7-9 to TRBJ2-1, with 8 bases fitting TRBD2. The germline CDR1 and CDR2 sequences are SEHNR and FQNEAQ (reference sequence). The CDR3 consists of 13 residues. V lost 5 bases and J lost 8; bases outside the gene matches: 5. Combining the CDR3 with reference TRBV7-9 and TRBJ2-1 gives the whole variable domain DTGVSQNPRHKITKRGQNVTFRCDPISEHNRLYWYRQTLGQGPEFLTYFQNEAQLEKSRLLSDRFSAERPKGSFSTLEIQRTEQGDSAMYLCASSNSGEDEQFFGPGTRLTVL.

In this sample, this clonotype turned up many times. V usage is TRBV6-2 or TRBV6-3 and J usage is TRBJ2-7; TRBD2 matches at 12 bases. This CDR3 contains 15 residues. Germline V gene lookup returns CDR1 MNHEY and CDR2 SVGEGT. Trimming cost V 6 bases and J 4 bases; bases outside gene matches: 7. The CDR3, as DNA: TGTGCCAGCAGCCTAGGACTAGCGGGGAGTTACGAGCAGTACGTC. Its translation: CASSLGLAGSYEQYV.

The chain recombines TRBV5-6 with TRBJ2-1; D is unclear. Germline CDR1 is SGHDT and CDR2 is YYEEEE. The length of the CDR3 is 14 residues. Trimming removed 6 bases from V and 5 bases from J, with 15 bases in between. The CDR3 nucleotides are TGTGCCAGCAACCGACCCGGACGGCACAATGAGCAGTTCTTC. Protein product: CASNRPGRHNEQFF.

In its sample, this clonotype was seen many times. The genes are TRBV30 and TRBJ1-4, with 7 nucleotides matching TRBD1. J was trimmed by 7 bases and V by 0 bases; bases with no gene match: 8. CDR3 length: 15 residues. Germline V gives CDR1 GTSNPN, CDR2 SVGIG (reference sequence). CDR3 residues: CAWSVGGQGREKLFF. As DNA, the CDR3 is TGTGCCTGGAGTGTAGGGGGCCAGGGGCGTGAAAAACTGTTTTTT. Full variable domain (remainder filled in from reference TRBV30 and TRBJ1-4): SQTIHQWPATLVQPVGSPLSLECTVEGTSNPNLYWYRQAAGRGLQLLFYSVGIGQISSEVPQNLSASRPQDRQFILSSKKLLLSDSGFYLCAWSVGGQGREKLFFGSGTQLSVL.

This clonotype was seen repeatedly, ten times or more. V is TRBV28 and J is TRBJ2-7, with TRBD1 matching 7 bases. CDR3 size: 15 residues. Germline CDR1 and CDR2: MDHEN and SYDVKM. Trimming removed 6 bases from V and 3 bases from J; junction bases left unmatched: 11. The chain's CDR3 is CASRSAGDSFYEQYF. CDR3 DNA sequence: TGTGCCAGCAGGAGCGCTGGGGACAGCTTCTACGAGCAGTACTTC. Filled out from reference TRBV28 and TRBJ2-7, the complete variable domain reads DVKVTQSSRYLVKRTGEKVFLECVQDMDHENMFWYRQDPGLGLRLIYFSYDVKMKEKGDIPEGYSVSREKKERFSLILESASTNQTSMYLCASRSAGDSFYEQYFGPGTRLTVT.

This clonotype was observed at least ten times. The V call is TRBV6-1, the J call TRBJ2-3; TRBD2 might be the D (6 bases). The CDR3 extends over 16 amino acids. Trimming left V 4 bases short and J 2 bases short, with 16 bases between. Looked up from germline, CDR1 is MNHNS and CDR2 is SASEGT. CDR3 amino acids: CASSVVGLSITDTQYF. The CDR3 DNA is TGTGCCAGCAGTGTTGTGGGACTCTCTATCACAGATACGCAGTATTTT.

The CDR3 region has the DNA TGCGCCAGCAGCCAAAACACCGGGACAGCCTTCTATGGCTACACCTTC. This codes for CASSQNTGTAFYGYTF. The rearrangement uses TRBV5-1 and TRBJ1-2; TRBD1 matches 7 bases. Germline V gene lookup returns CDR1 SGHRS and CDR2 YFSETQ. The CDR3 spans 16 residues. V trimming: 4 bases; J trimming: 4 bases; junction bases outside the gene matches: 13.

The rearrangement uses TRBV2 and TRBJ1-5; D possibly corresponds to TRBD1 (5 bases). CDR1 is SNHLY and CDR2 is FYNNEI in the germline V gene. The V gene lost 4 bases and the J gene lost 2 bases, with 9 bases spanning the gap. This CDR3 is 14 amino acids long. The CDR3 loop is CASSGGTRNQPQHF. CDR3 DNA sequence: TGTGCCAGCAGTGGCGGGACCCGCAATCAGCCCCAGCATTTT.

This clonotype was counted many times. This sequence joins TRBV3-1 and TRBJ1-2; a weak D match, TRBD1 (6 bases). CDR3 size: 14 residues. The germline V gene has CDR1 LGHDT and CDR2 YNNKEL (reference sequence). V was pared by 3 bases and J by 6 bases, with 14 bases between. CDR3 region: CASSQGASRDGYTF. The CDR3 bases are TGTGCCAGCAGCCAGGGGGCATCCAGGGATGGCTACACCTTC.